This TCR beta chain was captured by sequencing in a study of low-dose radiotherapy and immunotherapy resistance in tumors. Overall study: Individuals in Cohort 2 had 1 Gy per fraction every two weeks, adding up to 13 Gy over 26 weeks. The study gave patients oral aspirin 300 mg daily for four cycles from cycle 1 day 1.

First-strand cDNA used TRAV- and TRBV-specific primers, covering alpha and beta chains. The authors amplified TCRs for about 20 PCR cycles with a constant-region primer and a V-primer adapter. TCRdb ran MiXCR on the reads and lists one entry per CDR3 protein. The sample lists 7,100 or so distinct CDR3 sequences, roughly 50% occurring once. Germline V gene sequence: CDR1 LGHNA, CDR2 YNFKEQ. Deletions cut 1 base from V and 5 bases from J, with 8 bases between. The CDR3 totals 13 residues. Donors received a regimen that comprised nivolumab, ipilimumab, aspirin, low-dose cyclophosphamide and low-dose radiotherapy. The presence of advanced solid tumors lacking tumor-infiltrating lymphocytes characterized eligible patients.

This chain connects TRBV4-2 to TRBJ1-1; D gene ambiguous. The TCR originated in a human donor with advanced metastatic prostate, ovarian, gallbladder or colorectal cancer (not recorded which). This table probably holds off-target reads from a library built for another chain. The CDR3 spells CASSQAIGTEAFF. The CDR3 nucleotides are TGTGCCAGCAGCCAAGCCATCGGGACTGAAGCTTTCTTT.